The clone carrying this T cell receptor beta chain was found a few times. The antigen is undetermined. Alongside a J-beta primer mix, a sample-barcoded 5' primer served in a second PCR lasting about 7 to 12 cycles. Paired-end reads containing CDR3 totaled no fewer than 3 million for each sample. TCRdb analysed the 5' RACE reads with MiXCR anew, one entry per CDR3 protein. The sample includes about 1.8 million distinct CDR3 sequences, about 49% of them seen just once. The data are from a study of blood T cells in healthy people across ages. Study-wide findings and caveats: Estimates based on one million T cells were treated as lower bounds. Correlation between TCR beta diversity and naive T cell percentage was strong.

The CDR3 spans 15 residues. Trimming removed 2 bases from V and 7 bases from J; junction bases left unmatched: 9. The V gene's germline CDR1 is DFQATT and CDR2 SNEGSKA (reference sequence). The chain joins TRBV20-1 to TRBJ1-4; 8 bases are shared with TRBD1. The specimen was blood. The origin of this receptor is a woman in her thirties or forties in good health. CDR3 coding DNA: TGCAGTGCTAGATCGAGGGACAGGAATGTTGAAAAACTGTTTTTT. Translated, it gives CSARSRDRNVEKLFF.